The clone carrying this TCR beta chain was counted ten times or more. Its target is not known. This sample stems from a study of T cells in Graves' hyperthyroidism and ophthalmopathy. The V end was cut by 4 bases, the J end by 3 bases, with 19 bases between. Germline lookup yields CDR1 SQVTM and CDR2 ANQGSEA. The CDR3 length is 16 residues. Researchers amplified the TCR beta CDR3 regions from RNA transcripts. With the HTBI primer set, the TCR CDR3 went through a first round of RT-PCR. Each CDR3 protein is one row after TCRdb ran MiXCR on the multiplex PCR reads. In the table there are a few hundred thousand distinct CDR3 sequences, roughly 13% of which are singletons. General study findings and limits: Separating ophthalmopathy from stable hyperthyroidism was achieved by a 13 V-J model.

The specimen was blood. This TCR was recovered from a woman in her late teens or twenties with Graves' hyperthyroidism. The V call is TRBV29-1, the J call TRBJ2-1; possible D gene TRBD2, 7 bases. Here the CDR3 DNA reads TGCAGCGTTGGGGGGGGGGCGGGGTCGTACTACAATGAGCAGTTCTTC. Its translation is CSVGGGAGSYYNEQFF.